This T cell receptor beta chain was captured in a study of long-term antiretroviral therapy in people with HIV. Whole-study findings and limits: Data on ART adherence, viral resistance or therapy changes were unavailable. HIV repertoires covered narrower CDR3 length ranges than controls did. Dominant in the repertoire at all time points were clones expanded before ART.

Remarks on this clone: Its target is not known.

Specimens held about 0.95-10 million cryopreserved PBMC prior to DNA extraction. Sequencing used immunoSEQ v3.0 at survey level. The protocol was immunoSEQ multiplex PCR, while the TCRdb copy is restricted to in-frame clones and leaves out a portion. Of roughly 17,000 clones detected, about four fifths appear once; the ten largest clones hold 7.5% to 9%. Trimming removed 0 bases at V and 5 bases at J, with 11 bases between. CDR1 and CDR2 from the germline V gene are MNHNY and SVGAGI (reference sequence). This CDR3 has 14 amino acids. The sequence came from a man between 25 and 39 years old with HIV. The input for sequencing was unsorted PBMCs, taken at the start of antiretroviral therapy. The chain uses TRBV6-6 and TRBJ2-7; D possibly matches TRBD1 or TRBD2 (6 bases each). CDR3 DNA sequence: TGTGCCAGCAGTTACTCGAGGGGGGCCCACGAGCAGTACTTC. Translating it yields CASSYSRGAHEQYF.